The 25 T cell receptor beta chains presented below share a single source sample, sequenced in a study of shared clonotypes between healthy human individuals. Produced via immunoSEQ multiplex PCR; TCRdb's table is partial and in-frame only. The table shows roughly 500,000 clones, with roughly 95% occurring only once. Sequenced: naive CD4+ T cells sorted from blood. Subset given: CD45RA+ positively selected. The receptors shown here come from a woman in her 30s in good health.

The V gene is TRBV15, the J gene TRBJ1-5; D might be TRBD1 (6 bases). Trimming took off 2 bases at V and 1 base at J, with 15 bases between the two ends. The CDR3 has 17 amino acids. Germline CDR1 and CDR2: LNHNV and YYDKDF (reference sequence). The CDR3 region has the DNA TGTGCCACCAGCAGAACCAGGGGCGGGATAAGCAATCAGCCCCAGCATTTT. Amino acids: CATSRTRGGISNQPQHF.

On this clone: Different DNA sequences within this sample yield the same CDR3. The chain recombines TRBV15 with TRBJ1-5, with unresolved D. V dropped 1 base and J dropped 4 bases, with 2 bases sitting between them. This CDR3 contains 12 residues. The germline CDR1 and CDR2 sequences are LNHNV and YYDKDF (reference sequence). This CDR3 is CATSRVNQPQHF. In DNA form, the CDR3 reads TGTGCCACCAGCAGAGTTAATCAGCCCCAGCATTTT. Supplemented by reference TRBV15 and TRBJ1-5, the full variable domain reads DAMVIQNPRYQVTQFGKPVTLSCSQTLNHNVMYWYQQKSSQAPKLLFHYYDKDFNNEADTPDNFQSRRPNTSFCFLDIRSPGLGDTAMYLCATSRVNQPQHFGDGTRLSIL.

The genes are TRBV2 and TRBJ2-3; D might be TRBD1 (6 bases). Germline-derived CDR1 and CDR2 are SNHLY and FYNNEI. V lost 6 bases and J lost 1, with 20 bases in between. The CDR3 consists of 17 residues. The CDR3 region is CASRGLGYRQGTDTQYF. CDR3 DNA: TGTGCCAGCAGGGGTTTGGGATATCGACAGGGCACAGATACGCAGTATTTT.

The chain combines TRBV14 with TRBJ1-2, with D unclear. Germline assignment: CDR1 SGHDN and CDR2 FVKESK. The CDR3 length is 16 residues. V lost 0 bases, J lost 4 bases, and 15 bases lay in between. The CDR3 loop is CASSQDSLYTTYGYTF. The CDR3 region has the DNA TGTGCCAGCAGCCAAGACAGCCTCTACACCACCTATGGCTACACCTTC.

The rearrangement joins TRBV28 to TRBJ1-4; 7 bases are shared with TRBD1. The CDR3 is made up of 17 amino acids. J was trimmed by 5 bases and V by 3 bases; bases with no gene match: 12. The V gene's germline CDR1 is MDHEN and CDR2 SYDVKM. DNA for the CDR3: TGTGCCAGCAGTTTGACCGGGACAGCGGCCTTCAATGAAAAACTGTTTTTT. Translation: CASSLTGTAAFNEKLFF.

As DNA, the CDR3 is TGTGCCAGCAGTGAAGGCCTCTATGGCTACACCTTC. Encoded protein: CASSEGLYGYTF. This rearrangement joins TRBV6-1 to TRBJ1-2; D not resolved. V was cut by 1 base and J by 4 bases, with 4 bases left in between. The germline gives CDR1 MNHNS, CDR2 SASEGT. The CDR3 runs 12 residues.

The chain employs TRBV13 and TRBJ1-2; D call uncertain. CDR3 length: 14 amino acids. Germline V gene lookup returns CDR1 PRHDT and CDR2 FYEKMQ (reference sequence). The V end was cut by 0 bases, the J end by 6 bases, with 11 bases between. The CDR3 here is CASSLGLNGNGYTF. The CDR3 nucleotides are TGTGCCAGCAGCTTAGGGTTAAACGGTAATGGCTACACCTTC. The whole variable domain, remainder taken from reference TRBV13 and TRBJ1-2, is AAGVIQSPRHLIKEKRETATLKCYPIPRHDTVYWYQQGPGQDPQFLISFYEKMQSDKGSIPDRFSAQQFSDYHSELNMSSLELGDSALYFCASSLGLNGNGYTFGSGTRLTVV.

The chain carries TRBV28 and TRBJ2-7; TRBD1 matches at 7 bases. Germline CDR1 reads MDHEN; CDR2 reads SYDVKM. The CDR3 runs 13 residues. The V segment lost 6 bases and the J segment 2 bases; nucleotides outside the gene matches: 4. As DNA, the CDR3 is TGTGCCAGCAGAAGGGACAGTCCCTACGAGCAGTACTTC. Translated, it gives CASRRDSPYEQYF.

V and J are TRBV6-1 and TRBJ2-1; 9 bases line up with TRBD1. Trimming at V came to 1 base and at J to 4 bases, leaving 2 bases not matched to a gene. The CDR3 spans 15 residues. Germline V CDR1 and CDR2: MNHNS, SASEGT. CDR3 in DNA: TGTGCCAGCAGTGAAGTTGGGACAGGGTACAATGAGCAGTTCTTC. Its protein product is CASSEVGTGYNEQFF.

The chain combines TRBV2 with TRBJ1-4; 8 positions agree with TRBD1. CDR1 is SNHLY, CDR2 FYNNEI, per germline. The CDR3 has 16 residues. J was trimmed by 4 bases and V by 2 bases; bases with no gene match: 6. DNA of the CDR3: TGTGCCAGCAGTGAACAGGGGGCGAACCTTAATGAAAAACTGTTTTTT. Protein sequence: CASSEQGANLNEKLFF. Using reference TRBV2 and TRBJ1-4 for the parts outside the CDR3, the full variable domain is EPEVTQTPSHQVTQMGQEVILRCVPISNHLYFYWYRQILGQKVEFLVSFYNNEISEKSEIFDDQFSVERPDGSNFTLKIRSTKLEDSAMYFCASSEQGANLNEKLFFGSGTQLSVL.

V gene TRBV11-3 combines with J gene TRBJ1-5; no clear D gene. The CDR3 has 14 amino acids. CDR1 SGHNT and CDR2 YENEEA come from the germline V gene. V gave up 4 bases and J gave up 0 bases, with 7 bases separating them. The CDR3 nucleotides read TGTGCCAGCAGCTCAATGGCTAGCAATCAGCCCCAGCATTTT. Translation gives CASSSMASNQPQHF.

The rearrangement joins TRBV19 to TRBJ2-5; 7 positions match TRBD1. The DNA end is a closer match to TRBJ2-7, so the J assignment may be wrong. The CDR3 consists of 14 residues. Germline V CDR1 and CDR2: LNHDA, SQIVND (reference sequence). The CDR3 reads CASSNLDRDYEQYF. The CDR3 bases are TGTGCCAGTAGCAACCTCGACAGGGACTACGAGCAGTACTTC.

The V and J genes are TRBV11-2 and TRBJ2-4; 11 bases align to TRBD1. Germline V gives CDR1 SGHAT, CDR2 FQNNGV. With 5 bases clipped from V and 1 base from J, the junction kept 10 bases outside the gene matches. The CDR3 runs to 18 residues. CDR3 residues: CASSAGQGGGGAKNIQYF. CDR3 coding DNA: TGTGCCAGCAGCGCGGGACAGGGGGGCGGTGGGGCCAAAAACATTCAGTACTTC.

The chain is built from TRBV30 and TRBJ2-1; 7 positions match TRBD2. CDR3 size: 21 residues. Germline assignment: CDR1 GTSNPN and CDR2 SVGIG (reference sequence). Trimming at V came to 2 bases and at J to 7 bases, leaving 29 bases not matched to a gene. CDR3 sequence (DNA): TGTGCCTGGAGTTGGGACTATGGGGATTTACGACCGATACTGAGCCAAAATGAGCAGTTCTTC. Protein product: CAWSWDYGDLRPILSQNEQFF.

The V and J genes are TRBV5-6 and TRBJ2-7; 7 bases fit TRBD1. J lost 3 bases, V lost 4 bases, and 7 bases had no gene match. The germline gives CDR1 SGHDT, CDR2 YYEEEE. The CDR3 covers 14 residues. The CDR3 reads CASSRRRQGYEQYF. Here the CDR3 DNA reads TGTGCCAGCAGCCGAAGAAGACAGGGCTACGAGCAGTACTTC.

This clone was found a few times. The CDR3, as DNA: TGTGCCAGCAGGAAACTGGAGGTGGAGCCCCAGCATTTT. Translated, it gives CASRKLEVEPQHF. J is TRBJ1-5 and V is TRBV7-8; D gene ambiguous. V gave up 6 bases and J gave up 8 bases, with 14 bases separating them. Germline V gives CDR1 SGHVS, CDR2 FQNEAQ. The CDR3 has 13 residues.

V and J are TRBV14 and TRBJ1-2; possibly TRBD1 for D (5 bases). Germline CDR1 reads SGHDN; CDR2 reads FVKESK. Trimming stripped 5 bases from V and 6 bases from J, with 19 bases between. The CDR3 totals 15 residues. CDR3 loop: CASSSQEGYENGYTF. DNA of the CDR3: TGTGCCAGCAGCTCACAGGAGGGATATGAAAATGGCTACACCTTC. The full variable domain, completed using reference TRBV14 and TRBJ1-2, is EAGVTQFPSHSVIEKGQTVTLRCDPISGHDNLYWYRRVMGKEIKFLLHFVKESKQDESGMPNNRFLAERTGGTYSTLKVQPAELEDSGVYFCASSSQEGYENGYTFGSGTRLTVV.

The chain joins TRBV18 to TRBJ2-5; TRBD1 aligns across 8 bases. The CDR3 covers 15 residues. Germline V gene data show CDR1 as KGHSH and CDR2 as LQKENI. The V segment lost 4 bases and the J segment 3 bases; nucleotides outside the gene matches: 7. Written as DNA, the CDR3 is TGTGCCAGCTCACGCCAGGGGGGACAGGAAGAGACCCAGTACTTC. The encoded protein is CASSRQGGQEETQYF.

This chain uses TRBV5-1 with TRBJ2-1, with D possibly TRBD2 on 5 matching bases. The V and J ends lost 0 bases and 4 bases respectively, with 20 bases between them. The germline V gene encodes CDR1 SGHRS and CDR2 YFSETQ. CDR3 length: 18 amino acids. DNA of the CDR3: TGCGCCAGCAGCTTGGGTGGGAAAGGGCTTTCGGGATACAATGAGCAGTTCTTC. It yields the protein CASSLGGKGLSGYNEQFF. The variable domain in full, with the rest retrieved from reference TRBV5-1 and TRBJ2-1, is KAGVTQTPRYLIKTRGQQVTLSCSPISGHRSVSWYQQTPGQGLQFLFEYFSETQRNKGNFPGRFSGRQFSNSRSEMNVSTLELGDSALYLCASSLGGKGLSGYNEQFFGPGTRLTVL.

The V and J genes are TRBV20-1 and TRBJ2-4; D not certain. CDR1 and CDR2 from the germline V gene are DFQATT and SNEGSKA (reference sequence). The CDR3 covers 11 residues. Trimming stripped 1 base from V and 12 bases from J, with 10 bases between. This chain's CDR3 is CSARVVAPQYF. CDR3 bases: TGCAGTGCTAGAGTGGTCGCGCCTCAGTACTTC.

This clone was picked up one time. The genes are TRBV27 and TRBJ1-6; no definite D call. Trimming cost V 4 bases and J 4 bases, with 11 bases left between them. The length of the CDR3 is 15 residues. Germline lookup yields CDR1 MNHEY and CDR2 SMNVEV (reference sequence). CDR3 sequence (DNA): TGTGCCAGCAGTTCTCGGGTCAATTATAATTCACCCCTCCACTTT. It is translated as CASSSRVNYNSPLHF.

The V call is TRBV9, the J call TRBJ2-5, with D possibly matching TRBD2 (5 bases). CDR3 size: 17 residues. The germline V gene has CDR1 SGDLS and CDR2 YYNGEE. Trimming took off 0 bases at V and 2 bases at J, with 17 bases between the two ends. The CDR3 is CASSVGKETIYQETQYF. The CDR3 coding sequence is TGTGCCAGCAGCGTAGGAAAGGAGACTATTTATCAAGAGACCCAGTACTTC.

The chain carries TRBV28 and TRBJ2-7; 8 bases line up with TRBD1. Germline trimming cut 6 bases from V and 2 bases from J; bases unmatched to any gene: 9. CDR1 and CDR2 (germline): MDHEN, SYDVKM. The CDR3 has 15 amino acids. CDR3 protein: CASSAPGQVTYEQYF. The DNA of the CDR3 is TGTGCCAGCAGCGCGCCGGGACAGGTCACCTACGAGCAGTACTTC.

V is TRBV7-9 and J is TRBJ1-4; tentatively, D is TRBD1 (6 bases). Deletions cut 4 bases from V and 6 bases from J, with 15 bases between. This CDR3 contains 15 residues. Germline lookup yields CDR1 SEHNR and CDR2 FQNEAQ (reference sequence). CDR3 sequence: CASSSPGALDEKLFF. The CDR3 coding sequence is TGTGCCAGCAGCTCCCCGGGGGCGTTGGATGAAAAACTGTTTTTT.

The gene calls are TRBV18 and TRBJ1-1; D is unclear. The ends were cut back, 3 bases at V and 0 bases at J, with 11 bases in the middle. From germline, CDR1 is KGHSH and CDR2 LQKENI. This CDR3 region has 15 residues. As DNA, the CDR3 is TGTGCCAGCTCACCTCCCTCCAATCTGAACACTGAAGCTTTCTTT. Translation: CASSPPSNLNTEAFF.